Below are 12 T cell receptor beta chains sequenced from a single sample in a study of CD8 T cells in ankylosing spondylitis. General study findings and limits: Blood from ankylosing spondylitis patients appeared to carry a characteristic roughly eight-variant TCR beta motif.

What these receptors recognize is not known. TCRdb recomputed calls from the 5' RACE reads with MiXCR, one row per CDR3 protein. Here the sample spans about 390,000 distinct CDR3 sequences, approximately 20% being singletons. The material sequenced was blood, either unsorted or a sorted T cell fraction (not recorded which). The source is a male donor with ankylosing spondylitis.

This rearrangement joins TRBV6-2 or TRBV6-3 to TRBJ1-3; D is uncertain. The CDR3 totals 17 residues. Germline V CDR1 and CDR2: MNHEY, SVGEGT. The ends were cut back, 5 bases at V and 0 bases at J, with 17 bases in the middle. The CDR3 region is CASSRIGVATSGNTIYF. CDR3 bases: TGTGCCAGCAGTCGAATTGGGGTTGCCACCTCTGGAAACACCATATATTTT.

V and J are TRBV3-1 and TRBJ2-1; TRBD2 matches at 13 bases. The germline gives CDR1 LGHDT, CDR2 YNNKEL (reference sequence). With 5 bases clipped from V and 8 bases from J, the junction kept 6 bases outside the gene matches. The length of the CDR3 is 15 residues. The CDR3 loop reads CASSGGLAGVYEQFF. The CDR3 bases are TGTGCCAGCAGCGGCGGACTAGCGGGAGTCTATGAGCAGTTCTTC.

The rearrangement uses TRBV5-1 and TRBJ2-7; the match to TRBD2 covers 7 bases. V lost 0 bases, J lost 3 bases, and 6 bases stayed unmatched. This CDR3 is 15 amino acids long. Germline V gives CDR1 SGHRS, CDR2 YFSETQ. As DNA, the CDR3 is TGCGCCAGCAGCTTGGGAGCGGGGATCCGCTACGAGCAGTACTTC. Translating gives CASSLGAGIRYEQYF.

The chain carries TRBV14 and TRBJ2-2, with a weak D call TRBD2 (6 bases). Looked up from germline, CDR1 is SGHDN and CDR2 is FVKESK. The CDR3 is made up of 15 amino acids. The ends were cut back, 4 bases at V and 3 bases at J, with 12 bases in the middle. The CDR3 DNA reads as TGTGCCAGCAGCCCCTGGACGGGAGACACCGGGGAGCTGTTTTTT. Protein: CASSPWTGDTGELFF. Together with reference TRBV14 and TRBJ2-2, the CDR3 gives the full variable domain: EAGVTQFPSHSVIEKGQTVTLRCDPISGHDNLYWYRRVMGKEIKFLLHFVKESKQDESGMPNNRFLAERTGGTYSTLKVQPAELEDSGVYFCASSPWTGDTGELFFGEGSRLTVL.

A word on this clonotype: An end of the junction does not agree with germline; a read error may underlie this. The chain is built from TRBV5-1 and TRBJ2-1; D unresolved. Looked up from germline, CDR1 is SGHRS and CDR2 is YFSETQ. The CDR3 sequence is 14 residues long. The CDR3 region is CASSLVAVYNGQFF. The CDR3 DNA is TGCGCCAGCAGCTTGGTTGCGGTTTACAATGGGCAGTTCTTC.

The chain couples TRBV18 to TRBJ2-2; 10 bases align to TRBD2. The CDR3 length is 16 residues. Germline V gene data show CDR1 as KGHSH and CDR2 as LQKENI. V gave up 0 bases and J gave up 5 bases; unmatched junction bases: 3. The CDR3 DNA is TGTGCCAGCTCACCACCCCTAGCGGGAGTGACCGGGGAGCTGTTTTTT. This translates into CASSPPLAGVTGELFF.

This clonotype has a handful of counts. The chain combines TRBV29-1 with TRBJ2-2, with TRBD1 as a possible D gene (5 bases). This CDR3 spans 16 amino acids. V was clipped by 0 bases and J by 3 bases, with 14 bases between them. Germline CDR1 and CDR2: SQVTM and ANQGSEA. The CDR3: CSVEDSGSRDTGELFF. CDR3 DNA: TGCAGCGTTGAAGACTCCGGCTCCAGGGACACCGGGGAGCTGTTTTTT.

In this sample, this clonotype turned up a few times. This chain links TRBV29-1 with TRBJ2-5; TRBD1 agrees at 7 bases. Unmatched junction bases numbered 6, after V lost 6 bases and J lost 2 bases. CDR1 and CDR2 from the germline V gene are SQVTM and ANQGSEA. The CDR3 sequence is 13 residues long. CDR3 residues: CSVRPTGQETQYF. Here the CDR3 DNA reads TGCAGCGTCAGACCGACAGGGCAAGAGACCCAGTACTTC. The entire variable domain, with the rest obtained from reference TRBV29-1 and TRBJ2-5, is as follows: SAVISQKPSRDICQRGTSLTIQCQVDSQVTMMFWYRQQPGQSLTLIATANQGSEATYESGFVIDKFPISRPNLTFSTLTVSNMSPEDSSIYLCSVRPTGQETQYFGPGTRLLVL.

The chain has TRBV5-1 and TRBJ2-7, with 9 bases matching TRBD1. Germline V gene lookup returns CDR1 SGHRS and CDR2 YFSETQ. CDR3 size: 15 residues. With V trimmed by 4 bases and J by 2 bases, 7 bases remained unmatched. This CDR3 is CASSIGTGPAYEQYF. In nucleotides, the CDR3 is TGCGCCAGCAGCATAGGGACAGGGCCAGCCTACGAGCAGTACTTC.

The J gene is TRBJ2-6, the V gene TRBV11-1; weak D call: TRBD2 (6 bases). There are 19 residues in the CDR3. Trimming took off 3 bases at V and 2 bases at J, with 20 bases between the two ends. The germline gives CDR1 SGHAT, CDR2 FQDESV (reference sequence). The DNA for the CDR3 is TGTGCCAGCAGCTTTCCGACTGGACAACCGGGGGCTGGGGCCAACGTCCTGACTTTC. Translating gives CASSFPTGQPGAGANVLTF.

The V gene is TRBV20-1, the J gene TRBJ2-3; 10 nucleotides match TRBD2. CDR3 length: 14 residues. The germline V gene encodes CDR1 DFQATT and CDR2 SNEGSKA (reference sequence). The CDR3 nucleotides are TGCAGCACATCGGGGCTAGCGGGAGCAGATACGCAGTATTTT. Translated: CSTSGLAGADTQYF.

V usage is TRBV6-1 and J usage is TRBJ2-7; tentatively, D is TRBD2 (5 bases). CDR1 MNHNS and CDR2 SASEGT come from the germline V gene. The CDR3 covers 14 residues. V dropped 9 bases and J dropped 2 bases, with 17 bases sitting between them. CDR3 amino acids: CASSRSSRTYEQYF. CDR3 nucleotides: TGTGCCAGTAGCAGATCTAGCCGAACCTACGAGCAGTACTTC.